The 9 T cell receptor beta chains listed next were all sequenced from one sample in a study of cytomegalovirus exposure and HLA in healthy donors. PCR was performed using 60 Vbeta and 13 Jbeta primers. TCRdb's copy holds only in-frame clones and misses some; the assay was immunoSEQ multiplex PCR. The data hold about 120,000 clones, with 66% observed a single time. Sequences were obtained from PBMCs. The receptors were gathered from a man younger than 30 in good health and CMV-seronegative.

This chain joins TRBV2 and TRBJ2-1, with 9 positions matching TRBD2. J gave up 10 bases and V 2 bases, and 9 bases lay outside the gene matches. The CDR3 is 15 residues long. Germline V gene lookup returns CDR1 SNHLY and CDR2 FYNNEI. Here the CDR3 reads CASSESASGTGEQFF. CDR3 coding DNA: TGTGCCAGCAGTGAATCGGCTAGCGGGACGGGAGAGCAGTTCTTC.

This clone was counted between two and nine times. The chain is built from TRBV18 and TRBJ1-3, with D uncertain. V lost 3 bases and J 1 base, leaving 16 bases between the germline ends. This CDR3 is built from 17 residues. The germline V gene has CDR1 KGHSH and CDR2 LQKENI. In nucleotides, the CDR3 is TGTGCCAGCTCACCTAAGGCGGTTGAGGTTTCTGGAAACACCATATATTTT. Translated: CASSPKAVEVSGNTIYF.

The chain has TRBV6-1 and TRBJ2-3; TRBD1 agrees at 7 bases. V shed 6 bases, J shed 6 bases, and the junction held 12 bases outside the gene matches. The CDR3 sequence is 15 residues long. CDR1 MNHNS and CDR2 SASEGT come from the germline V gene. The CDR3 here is CASSLDRVGKDTQYF. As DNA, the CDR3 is TGTGCCAGCAGCTTAGACAGGGTAGGGAAGGATACGCAGTATTTT.

This chain's CDR3 is CASSFNGNPISSGANVLTF. Written as DNA, the CDR3 is TGTGCCAGCAGTTTCAACGGGAACCCTATCTCCTCTGGGGCCAACGTCCTGACTTTC. The J gene is TRBJ2-6, the V gene TRBV27; perhaps TRBD2 as D (5 bases). In germline, CDR1 is MNHEY, CDR2 SMNVEV (reference sequence). The CDR3 has 19 residues. Trimming removed 3 bases at V and 0 bases at J, with 18 bases between.

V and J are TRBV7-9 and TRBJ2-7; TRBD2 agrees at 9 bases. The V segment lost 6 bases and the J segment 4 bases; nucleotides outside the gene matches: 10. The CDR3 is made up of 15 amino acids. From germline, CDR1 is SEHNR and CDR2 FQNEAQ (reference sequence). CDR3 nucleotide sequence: TGTGCCAGCAGGCCCACTAGCGGGTTATCGTACGAGCAGTACTTC. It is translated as CASRPTSGLSYEQYF.

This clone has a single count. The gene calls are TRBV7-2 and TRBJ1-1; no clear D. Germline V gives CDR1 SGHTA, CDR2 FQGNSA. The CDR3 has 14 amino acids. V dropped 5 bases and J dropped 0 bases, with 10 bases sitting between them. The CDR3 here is CASSLGPLNTEAFF. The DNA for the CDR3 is TGTGCCAGCAGCCTAGGGCCCCTGAACACTGAAGCTTTCTTT.

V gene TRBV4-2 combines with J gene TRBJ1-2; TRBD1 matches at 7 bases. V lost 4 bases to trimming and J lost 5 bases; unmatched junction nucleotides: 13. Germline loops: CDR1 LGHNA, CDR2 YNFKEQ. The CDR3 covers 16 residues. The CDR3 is CASSPGERQGSYGYTF. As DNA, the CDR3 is TGTGCCAGCAGCCCAGGTGAAAGACAGGGATCATATGGCTACACCTTC.

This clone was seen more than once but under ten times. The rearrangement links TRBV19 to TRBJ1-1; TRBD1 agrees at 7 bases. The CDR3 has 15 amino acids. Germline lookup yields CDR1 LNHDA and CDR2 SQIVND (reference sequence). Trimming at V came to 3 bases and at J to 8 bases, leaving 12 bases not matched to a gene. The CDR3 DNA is TGTGCCAGTAGTATCCTGGGACAGACAACATCAGAAGCTTTCTTT. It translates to CASSILGQTTSEAFF.

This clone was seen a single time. Here the CDR3 reads CASLRGNEQFF. For the CDR3, the DNA is TGTGCCAGCCTCCGGGGAAATGAGCAGTTCTTC. This chain uses TRBV7-2 with TRBJ2-1, with D possibly TRBD2 on 5 matching bases. CDR1 and CDR2 (germline): SGHTA, FQGNSA. The V gene lost 8 bases and the J gene lost 7 bases, with 9 bases spanning the gap. CDR3 length: 11 amino acids.